The clone carrying this T cell receptor beta chain came up a few times. Antigen unknown. Specified treatment: oral pan-JAK inhibitor, 5-10 mg twice daily. The data derive from a study of CD8+ T cells in alopecia areata. Whole-study findings and limits: Throughout tofacitinib, many expanded lesional clones continued to persist in scalp and blood.

RNA extraction and reverse transcription yielded cDNA as sequencing template. This table comes from immunoSEQ multiplex PCR, and its TCRdb copy is limited to in-frame clones, with some not included. This table holds about 250,000 clones, over 45% found once. This material consisted of CD4+ T cells sorted from blood, taken around week 54, from a patient treated with tofacitinib. The clonotype was recovered from a human donor with alopecia areata.

CDR3 residues: CASSTGTLNTGELFF. The CDR3 nucleotides are TGTGCCAGCAGCACCGGGACATTGAACACCGGGGAGCTGTTTTTT. This chain joins TRBV4-2 and TRBJ2-2; D possibly corresponds to TRBD1 (6 bases). CDR3 length equals 15 residues. Germline V gene sequence: CDR1 LGHNA, CDR2 YNFKEQ. Trimming stripped 5 bases from V and 1 base from J, with 11 bases between.